Below, 21 T cell receptor beta chains from the same sample are listed, as sequenced in a study of T-cell reconstitution after alpha-beta-depleted transplantation in children. Molecular barcoding with unique molecular identifiers was used for the TCRbeta library. TCRdb redid the calling of the PCR reads with MiXCR, one entry per CDR3 protein. This table has 230,000 or so distinct CDR3 sequences, more than 7.5% appearing once. Sequencing used PBMCs from the stem cell graft donor, obtained from the stem cell graft. Receptor source: a human donor who donated a stem cell graft to a child with SCID.

This clonotype was seen repeatedly, ten times or more. This chain joins TRBV20-1 and TRBJ1-1; 8 bases align to TRBD1. Trimming cost V 4 bases and J 4 bases; bases outside gene matches: 8. Germline V gene data show CDR1 as DFQATT and CDR2 as SNEGSKA (reference sequence). The CDR3 consists of 14 residues. CDR3 sequence (DNA): TGCAGTGCTACCGATACAGGGGGTGGCACTGAAGCTTTCTTT. Protein sequence: CSATDTGGGTEAFF.

This clonotype was counted only a few times. The chain employs TRBV28 and TRBJ2-7; tentatively, D is TRBD2 (7 bases). The V end lost 4 bases, the J end lost 0 bases, and 19 bases lay between the germline ends. The V gene's germline CDR1 is MDHEN and CDR2 SYDVKM. This CDR3 contains 17 residues. This CDR3 is CASSSRAGAGSSYEQYF. CDR3 coding DNA: TGTGCCAGCAGTTCTCGCGCGGGGGCAGGCAGCTCCTACGAGCAGTACTTC.

This clonotype was counted ten times or more. V and J are TRBV6-2 or TRBV6-3 and TRBJ1-1; D ambiguous. CDR1 and CDR2 from the germline V gene are MNHEY and SVGEGT. CDR3 size: 16 residues. V dropped 2 bases and J dropped 1 base, with 14 bases sitting between them. The CDR3, as DNA: TGTGCCAGCAGTTACGGCCGACACCTGTCGAACACTGAAGCTTTCTTT. Its translation is CASSYGRHLSNTEAFF.

This clonotype came up many times. J is TRBJ1-1 and V is TRBV20-1, with D unclear. The CDR3 runs 10 residues. Germline values: CDR1 DFQATT, CDR2 SNEGSKA (reference sequence). The germline V and J ends were trimmed by 5 bases and 7 bases, with 8 bases remaining between them. The CDR3 loop is CSARGNEAFF. Written as DNA, the CDR3 is TGCAGTGCTCGGGGAAATGAAGCTTTCTTT.

This clonotype has at least ten counts. The chain employs TRBV20-1 and TRBJ2-7; a possible D gene is TRBD2 (7 bases). Germline lookup yields CDR1 DFQATT and CDR2 SNEGSKA (reference sequence). Trimming stripped 1 base from V and 2 bases from J, with 15 bases between. The CDR3 length is 15 residues. Written as DNA, the CDR3 is TGCAGTGCTAGAGCTGGCGGGGGCCTGACCTACGAGCAGTACTTC. This codes for CSARAGGGLTYEQYF.

This clonotype turned up a few times. V and J are TRBV6-4 and TRBJ1-1; weak D call: TRBD1 (5 bases). This CDR3 region has 17 residues. Trimming removed 0 bases at V and 1 base at J, with 15 bases between. Germline CDR1 is MRHNA and CDR2 is SNTAGT. The CDR3 nucleotides are TGTGCCAGCAGTGACTCGAGGCAGGGAATCGCGAACACTGAAGCTTTCTTT. It encodes CASSDSRQGIANTEAFF.

This clonotype was counted at least ten times. The J gene is TRBJ2-3, the V gene TRBV6-1, with D unresolved. Looked up from germline, CDR1 is MNHNS and CDR2 is SASEGT. V was pared by 5 bases and J by 2 bases, with 17 bases between. The length of the CDR3 is 16 residues. The CDR3 nucleotides are TGTGCCAGCAGTCCCTTAAGGGCCCTCTCCACAGATACGCAGTATTTT. Translated: CASSPLRALSTDTQYF.

This clonotype was counted ten times or more. The chain recombines TRBV6-5 with TRBJ2-7; 9 bases agree with TRBD2. CDR1 and CDR2 from the germline V gene are MNHEY and SVGAGI. With 0 bases clipped from V and 3 bases from J, the junction kept 6 bases outside the gene matches. The CDR3 runs 16 residues. CDR3 DNA sequence: TGTGCCAGCAGTTACTCGATTACTAGCGGGTACTACGAGCAGTACTTC. Its protein product is CASSYSITSGYYEQYF.

There are many counts of this clonotype. The gene calls are TRBV6-5 and TRBJ1-1; D may be TRBD1 (5 bases). V shed 0 bases and J shed 4 bases, with 12 bases lying between them. This CDR3 has 15 amino acids. The germline CDR1 and CDR2 sequences are MNHEY and SVGAGI. The CDR3 DNA reads TGTGCCAGCAGTTACTCAAATGCCGGGGGCACTGAAGCTTTCTTT. Protein: CASSYSNAGGTEAFF.

This clonotype was recorded many times. J is TRBJ1-5 and V is TRBV10-3; D is possibly TRBD1 (5 bases). Germline CDR1 is ENHRY and CDR2 is SYGVKD. Trimming shortened V by 0 bases and J by 5 bases, and 8 bases separated the two germline ends. This CDR3 spans 14 amino acids. CDR3: CAISESGGDQPQHF. In DNA, the CDR3 is TGTGCCATCAGTGAGTCGGGGGGAGATCAGCCCCAGCATTTT.

This clonotype appeared many times. The chain carries TRBV12-3 or TRBV12-4 and TRBJ2-3, with no clear D. V lost 5 bases and J lost 2, with 11 bases in between. The CDR3 is 14 amino acids. CDR3 nucleotides: TGTGCCAGCAGTACCCTCCCGGCCACAGATACGCAGTATTTT. It yields the protein CASSTLPATDTQYF.

Only a few counts were recorded for this clonotype. This chain connects TRBV6-1 to TRBJ1-1, with 8 bases fitting TRBD1. This CDR3 region has 15 residues. Germline CDR1 and CDR2: MNHNS and SASEGT. The ends lost 2 bases at V and 6 bases at J; junction bases unmatched: 8. The CDR3 protein is CASSEKKDRVPEAFF. CDR3 DNA sequence: TGTGCCAGCAGTGAAAAAAAGGACAGGGTGCCTGAAGCTTTCTTT.

This clonotype was counted at least ten times. The CDR3 here is CASSPTGAQQYF. CDR3 in DNA: TGTGCCAGCAGTCCTACAGGGGCCCAACAGTACTTC. V is TRBV12-3 or TRBV12-4 and J is TRBJ2-7, with 7 nucleotides matching TRBD1. V dropped 5 bases and J dropped 10; count of bases not matched to a gene: 8. The CDR3 is made up of 12 amino acids.

The V and J genes are TRBV21-1 and TRBJ1-1; the table gives TRBD1 as D, unverified against the DNA. TRBV21-1 is termed a pseudogene. The CDR3 is 14 residues long. CDR3 sequence reads: CASSQRQGWTEAFF. CDR3 nucleotides: TGTGCCAGCAGCCAACGACAGGGTTGGACTGAAGCTTTCTTT.

In this sample, this clonotype turned up many times. V gene TRBV7-2 combines with J gene TRBJ1-6; 7 nucleotides agree with TRBD1. Germline-derived CDR1 and CDR2 are SGHTA and FQGNSA. V shed 5 bases, J shed 0 bases, and the junction held 7 bases outside the gene matches. The CDR3 length is 17 residues. CDR3: CASSPQGGGSYNSPLHF. In DNA, the CDR3 is TGTGCCAGCAGCCCTCAGGGGGGCGGCTCCTATAATTCACCCCTCCACTTT.

This clonotype has at least ten counts. The chain links TRBV5-1 to TRBJ1-2, with TRBD1 identical over 9 bases. The germline gives CDR1 SGHRS, CDR2 YFSETQ. The CDR3 is 15 amino acids. The J segment lost 8 bases and the V segment lost 0 bases, leaving 8 bases of the junction unmatched. CDR3 DNA: TGCGCCAGCAGCTTGGAACCGGGACAGGGATACGGCTACACCTTC. It codes for CASSLEPGQGYGYTF.

This clonotype was counted at least ten times. The V gene is TRBV5-6, the J gene TRBJ2-7; 8 positions match TRBD2. V was pared by 3 bases and J by 4 bases, with 6 bases of the junction left unmatched. This CDR3 contains 14 residues. Germline lookup yields CDR1 SGHDT and CDR2 YYEEEE. In DNA, the CDR3 is TGTGCCAGCAGCTATCTAGCGGGTGCATACGAGCAGTACTTC. Residues: CASSYLAGAYEQYF.

This clonotype was picked up many times. This chain connects TRBV29-1 to TRBJ2-1; 7 bases match TRBD2. This CDR3 is 15 amino acids long. The J segment lost 4 bases and the V segment lost 6 bases, leaving 12 bases of the junction unmatched. Germline V CDR1 and CDR2: SQVTM, ANQGSEA. The CDR3 loop reads CSVPVREGKYNEQFF. CDR3 in DNA: TGCAGCGTCCCCGTGAGGGAGGGCAAGTACAATGAGCAGTTCTTC.

This clonotype was observed at least ten times. The V and J genes are TRBV7-8 and TRBJ2-7; 7 nucleotides agree with TRBD2. The length of the CDR3 is 17 residues. Germline loops: CDR1 SGHVS, CDR2 FQNEAQ. Trimming cost V 0 bases and J 0 bases; bases outside gene matches: 8. The CDR3 sequence: CASSLALSSGDSYEQYF. For the CDR3, the DNA is TGTGCCAGCAGCTTAGCGTTGTCGAGCGGGGACTCCTACGAGCAGTACTTC.

About this clonotype itself: A read error may explain this, as a much larger clone is one base away. This chain links TRBV15 with TRBJ2-7; D unclear. Germline lookup yields CDR1 LNHNV and CDR2 YYDKDF (reference sequence). The CDR3 is 14 residues long. The chain's CDR3 is CATSRDIQTYEQSF. CDR3 in DNA: TGTGCCACCAGCAGAGATATCCAAACCTACGAGCAGTCCTTC.

This clonotype was seen a few times. The chain joins TRBV5-4 to TRBJ1-6; no firm D call. Germline V gene sequence: CDR1 SGHNT, CDR2 YYREEE (reference sequence). The CDR3 runs 15 residues. The V and J ends lost 1 base and 7 bases respectively, with 12 bases between them. In DNA form, the CDR3 reads TGTGCCAGCAGCTTGCCCGGGATTCGAAATTCACCCCTCCACTTT. This codes for CASSLPGIRNSPLHF.